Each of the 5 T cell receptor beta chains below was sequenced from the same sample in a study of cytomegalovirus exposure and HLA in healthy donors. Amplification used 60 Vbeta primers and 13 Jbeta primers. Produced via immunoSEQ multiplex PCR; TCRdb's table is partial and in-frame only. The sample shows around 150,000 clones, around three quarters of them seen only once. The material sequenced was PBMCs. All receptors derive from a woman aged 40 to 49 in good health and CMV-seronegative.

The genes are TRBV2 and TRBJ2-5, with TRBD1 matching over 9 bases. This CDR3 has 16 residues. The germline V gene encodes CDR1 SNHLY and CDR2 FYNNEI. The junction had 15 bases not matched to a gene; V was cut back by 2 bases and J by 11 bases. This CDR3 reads CASSELLGQGLGEQYF. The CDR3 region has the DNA TGTGCCAGCAGTGAACTGTTGGGACAGGGACTTGGGGAGCAGTACTTC.

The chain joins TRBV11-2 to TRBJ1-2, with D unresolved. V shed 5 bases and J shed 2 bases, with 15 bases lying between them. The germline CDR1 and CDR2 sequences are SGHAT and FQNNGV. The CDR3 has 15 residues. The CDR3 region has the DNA TGTGCCAGCAGCCCGCAAGAGGGAAGGAACTATGGCTACACCTTC. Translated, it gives CASSPQEGRNYGYTF.

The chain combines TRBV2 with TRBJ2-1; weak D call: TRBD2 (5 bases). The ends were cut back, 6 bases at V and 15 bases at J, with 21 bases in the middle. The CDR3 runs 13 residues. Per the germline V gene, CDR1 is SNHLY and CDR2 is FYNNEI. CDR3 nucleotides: TGTGCCAGCAGGGACGGGCTACCCACCCGGGGGTTCTTC. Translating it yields CASRDGLPTRGFF.

This CDR3 is CASSSGGYYSYEQYF. In DNA, the CDR3 is TGCGCCAGCAGCTCGGGTGGATACTACTCCTACGAGCAGTACTTC. The chain joins TRBV5-1 to TRBJ2-5, with unresolved D. The DNA end favors TRBJ2-7, so the J call may be wrong. The CDR3 consists of 15 residues. The germline CDR1 and CDR2 sequences are SGHRS and YFSETQ.

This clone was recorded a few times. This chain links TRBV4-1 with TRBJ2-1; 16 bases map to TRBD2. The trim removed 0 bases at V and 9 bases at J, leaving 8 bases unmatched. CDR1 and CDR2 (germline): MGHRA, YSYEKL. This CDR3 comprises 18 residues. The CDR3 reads CASSQESGTSGRVGEQFF. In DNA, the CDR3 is TGCGCCAGCAGCCAAGAGTCTGGGACTAGCGGGAGGGTAGGTGAGCAGTTCTTC.